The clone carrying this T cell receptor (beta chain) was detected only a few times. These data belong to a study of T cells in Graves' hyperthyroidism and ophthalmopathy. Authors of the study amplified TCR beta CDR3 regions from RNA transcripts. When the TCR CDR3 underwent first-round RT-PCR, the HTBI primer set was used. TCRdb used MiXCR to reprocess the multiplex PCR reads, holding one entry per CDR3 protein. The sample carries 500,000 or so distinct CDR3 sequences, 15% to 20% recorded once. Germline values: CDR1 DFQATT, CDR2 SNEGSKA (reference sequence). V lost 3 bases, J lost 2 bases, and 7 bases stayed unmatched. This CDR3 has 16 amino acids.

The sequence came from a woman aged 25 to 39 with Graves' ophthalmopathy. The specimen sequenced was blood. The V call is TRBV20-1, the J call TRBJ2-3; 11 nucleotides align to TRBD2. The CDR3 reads CSASARLAGSTDTQYF. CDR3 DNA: TGCAGTGCTAGTGCAAGACTAGCGGGATCCACAGATACGCAGTATTTT.